The sequence of this T cell receptor (beta chain) was determined in a study of cytomegalovirus exposure and HLA in healthy donors. General study findings and limits: Later findings reportedly placed an Asian-associated ancestry cluster below the approximately 670-donor mean for N-insertions.

The CDR3 has 15 residues. V lost 4 bases, J lost 0 bases, and 10 bases lay in between. Germline-derived CDR1 and CDR2 are SGHNT and YYREEE (reference sequence). With respect to this clone: Its antigen remains unidentified.

PCR used 60 Vbeta primers and 13 Jbeta primers. Using immunoSEQ multiplex PCR, the repertoire was profiled, and TCRdb retains in-frame clones only, with some absent. The data show roughly 120,000 clones, around 76% seen once. The rearrangement joins TRBV5-4 to TRBJ1-4; possibly TRBD1 for D (5 bases). The TCR was taken from a woman aged 55 to 70 in good health and CMV-seropositive. The sequencing input was PBMCs. DNA for the CDR3: TGTGCCAGCAGCCCAGACAGCGCAACTAATGAAAAACTGTTTTTT. Protein: CASSPDSATNEKLFF.